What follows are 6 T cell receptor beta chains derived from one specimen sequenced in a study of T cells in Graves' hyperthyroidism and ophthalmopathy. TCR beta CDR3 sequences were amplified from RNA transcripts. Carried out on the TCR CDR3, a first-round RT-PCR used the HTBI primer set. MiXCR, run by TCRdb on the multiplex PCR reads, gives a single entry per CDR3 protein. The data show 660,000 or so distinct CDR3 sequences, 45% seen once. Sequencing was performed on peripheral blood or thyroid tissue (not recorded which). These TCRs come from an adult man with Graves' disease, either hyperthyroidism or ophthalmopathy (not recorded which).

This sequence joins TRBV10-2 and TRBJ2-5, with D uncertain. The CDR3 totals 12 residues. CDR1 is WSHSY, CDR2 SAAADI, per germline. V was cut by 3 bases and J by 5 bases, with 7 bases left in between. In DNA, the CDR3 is TGCGCCAGCAGTGATCGGTCCGAGACCCAGTACTTC. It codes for CASSDRSETQYF.

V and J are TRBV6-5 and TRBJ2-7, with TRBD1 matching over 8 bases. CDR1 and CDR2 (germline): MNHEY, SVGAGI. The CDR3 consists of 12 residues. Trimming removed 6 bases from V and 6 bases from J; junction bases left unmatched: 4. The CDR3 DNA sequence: TGTGCCAGCAGGAGACAGGGGAGCGAGCAGTACTTC. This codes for CASRRQGSEQYF.

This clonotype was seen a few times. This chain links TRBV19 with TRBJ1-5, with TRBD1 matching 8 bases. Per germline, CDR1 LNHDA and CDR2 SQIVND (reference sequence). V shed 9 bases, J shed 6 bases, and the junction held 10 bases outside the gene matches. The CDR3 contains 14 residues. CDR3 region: CASRFDRGSQPQHF. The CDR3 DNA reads TGTGCCAGCCGATTTGACAGGGGATCTCAGCCCCAGCATTTT.

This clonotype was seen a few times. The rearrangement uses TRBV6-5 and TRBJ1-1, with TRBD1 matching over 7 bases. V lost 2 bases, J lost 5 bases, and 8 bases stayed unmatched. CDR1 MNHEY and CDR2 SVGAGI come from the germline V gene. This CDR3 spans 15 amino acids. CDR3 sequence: CASSYRSDRPTEAFF. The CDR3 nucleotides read TGTGCCAGCAGTTACCGATCGGACAGGCCGACTGAAGCTTTCTTT.

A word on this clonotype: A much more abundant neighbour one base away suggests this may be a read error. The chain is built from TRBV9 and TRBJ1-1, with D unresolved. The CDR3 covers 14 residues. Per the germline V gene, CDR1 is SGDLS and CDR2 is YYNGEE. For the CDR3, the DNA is TGTGCCGGCAGCGTCCAGGCGTTAAACACTGAAGCTTTCTTT. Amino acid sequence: CAGSVQALNTEAFF.

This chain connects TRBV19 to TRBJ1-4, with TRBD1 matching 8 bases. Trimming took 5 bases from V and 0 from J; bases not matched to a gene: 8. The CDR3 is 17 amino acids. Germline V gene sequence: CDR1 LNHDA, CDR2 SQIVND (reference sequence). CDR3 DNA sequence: TGTGCCAGTAGTCTGAGAGGGACAGGCGCAACTAATGAAAAACTGTTTTTT. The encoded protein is CASSLRGTGATNEKLFF.